The entry below gives a single T cell receptor (beta chain) sequence along with its context. The sample belongs to a study of monozygotic twins with inflammatory bowel disease. TCRdb re-called the 5' RACE reads and catalogs CDR3 proteins one per entry, DNA excluded. Recorded for this sample: fewer than 400,000 distinct CDR3 sequences. CDR3 length: 14 amino acids. In germline, CDR1 is ENHRY, CDR2 SYGVKD. The sequence was obtained from a human donor with ulcerative colitis or Crohn's disease, or a healthy co-twin of an affected twin (not recorded which). Sequenced: blood. The chain uses TRBV10-3 and TRBJ2-1; TCRdb outputs TRBD1, but without DNA this stays unchecked. The CDR3 protein is CAISDRGPPNEQFF.